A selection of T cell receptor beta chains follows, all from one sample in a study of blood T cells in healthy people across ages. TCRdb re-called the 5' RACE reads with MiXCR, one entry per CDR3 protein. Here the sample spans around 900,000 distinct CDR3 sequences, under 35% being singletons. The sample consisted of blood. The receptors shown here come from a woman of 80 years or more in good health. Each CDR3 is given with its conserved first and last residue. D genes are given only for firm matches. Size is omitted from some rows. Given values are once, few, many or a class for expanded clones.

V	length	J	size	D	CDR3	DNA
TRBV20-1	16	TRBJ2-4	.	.	CSARERQRIAKNIQYF	TGCAGTGCTAGAGAGAGGCAGAGAATAGCCAAAAACATTCAGTACTTC
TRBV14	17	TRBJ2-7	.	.	CASSQDPILDSQEAQYF	TGTGCCAGCAGCCAAGATCCCATCCTCGACAGTCAGGAGGCCCAGTACTTC
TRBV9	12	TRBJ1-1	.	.	CASSIDRGEAFF	TGTGCCAGCAGCATCGACCGAGGGGAAGCTTTCTTT
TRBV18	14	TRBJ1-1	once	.	CASSPLKENTEAFF	TGTGCCAGCTCACCGTTGAAGGAGAACACTGAAGCTTTCTTT
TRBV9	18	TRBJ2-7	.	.	CASSVAPAGASAPYEQYF	TGTGCCAGCAGCGTAGCCCCCGCGGGGGCATCTGCGCCATACGAGCAGTACTTC
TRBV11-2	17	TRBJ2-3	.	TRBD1	CASSTPRRTGSTDTRYF	TGTGCCAGCAGCACCCCCCGACGGACAGGGAGCACAGATACGCGGTATTTT
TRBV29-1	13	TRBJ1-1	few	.	CSVDRGTNTEAFF	TGCAGCGTTGATAGGGGAACGAACACTGAAGCTTTCTTT
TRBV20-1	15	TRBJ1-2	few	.	CSARARDPANYGYTF	TGCAGTGCCCGTGCTAGGGACCCCGCTAACTATGGCTACACCTTC
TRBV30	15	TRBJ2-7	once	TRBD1	CAWSVPPDRGLEQYF	TGTGCCTGGAGTGTCCCGCCGGACAGGGGGCTCGAGCAGTACTTC
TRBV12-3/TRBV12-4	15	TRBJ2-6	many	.	CASSFGGAGANVLTF	TGTGCCAGCAGTTTCGGGGGAGCTGGGGCCAACGTCCTGACTTTC
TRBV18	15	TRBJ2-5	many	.	CASSPGGTREETQYF	TGTGCCAGCTCACCCGGGGGAACCAGGGAGGAGACCCAGTACTTC
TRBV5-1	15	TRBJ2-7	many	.	CASSSTGDSSYEQYF	TGCGCCAGCAGCTCAACGGGGGACAGCTCCTACGAGCAGTACTTC
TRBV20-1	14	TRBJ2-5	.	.	CSTGDGGPGGTQYF	TGCAGTACTGGAGATGGGGGGCCCGGCGGGACCCAGTACTTC
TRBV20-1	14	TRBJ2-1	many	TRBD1	CSGTQGARNNEQFF	TGCAGTGGAACACAGGGGGCGCGAAATAATGAGCAGTTCTTC
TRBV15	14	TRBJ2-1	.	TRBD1	CATSWDRPRGEQFF	TGTGCCACCAGCTGGGACAGACCTCGTGGAGAGCAGTTCTTC
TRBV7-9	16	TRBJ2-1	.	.	CASSPTRGSLDNEQFF	TGTGCCAGCAGCCCCACTAGGGGAAGTCTCGACAATGAGCAGTTCTTC
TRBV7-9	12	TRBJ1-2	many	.	CASSPEGPGYTF	TGTGCCAGCAGCCCCGAAGGGCCTGGCTACACCTTC
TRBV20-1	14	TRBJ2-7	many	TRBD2	CSARDGTSVYEQYF	TGCAGTGCTAGAGATGGGACTAGCGTCTACGAGCAGTACTTC
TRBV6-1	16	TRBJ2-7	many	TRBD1	CASSPGQGFGSYEQYF	TGTGCCAGCAGCCCCGGACAGGGGTTCGGGTCCTACGAGCAGTACTTC
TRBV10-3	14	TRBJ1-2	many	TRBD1	CAISESAGGYGYTF	TGTGCCATCAGTGAGTCAGCAGGGGGCTATGGCTACACCTTC
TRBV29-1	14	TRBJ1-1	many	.	CSVELQAKNTEAFF	TGCAGCGTTGAATTGCAGGCCAAGAACACTGAAGCTTTCTTT
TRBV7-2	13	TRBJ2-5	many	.	CASSYGGGETQYF	TGTGCCAGCAGCTATGGGGGCGGAGAGACCCAGTACTTC
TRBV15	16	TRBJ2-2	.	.	CATSSGGPRHTGELFF	TGTGCCACCAGCAGCGGCGGGCCCCGACACACCGGGGAGCTGTTTTTT
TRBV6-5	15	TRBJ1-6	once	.	CVSRNGASYNSPLHF	TGTGTCAGCAGGAATGGGGCCTCCTATAATTCACCCCTCCACTTT
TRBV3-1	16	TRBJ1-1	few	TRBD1	CASSSRTGAWNAEAFF	TGTGCCAGCAGCTCCCGGACAGGGGCATGGAACGCTGAAGCTTTCTTT
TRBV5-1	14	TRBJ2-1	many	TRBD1	CASSLGMTGSEQFF	TGCGCCAGCAGCTTGGGAATGACAGGGAGTGAGCAGTTCTTC
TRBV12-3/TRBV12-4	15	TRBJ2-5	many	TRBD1	CASSSRTGYEETQYF	TGTGCCAGCAGTTCCAGGACAGGATACGAAGAGACCCAGTACTTC
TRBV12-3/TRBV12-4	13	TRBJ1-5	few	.	CASSRALNQPQHF	TGTGCCAGCAGTCGGGCGCTCAATCAGCCCCAGCATTTT
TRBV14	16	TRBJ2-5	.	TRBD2	CASSQAWGTKYNEQYF	TGTGCCAGCAGCCAAGCTTGGGGGACTAAGTACAATGAGCAGTACTTC
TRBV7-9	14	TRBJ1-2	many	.	CASSGQEVDYGYTF	TGTGCCAGCAGCGGCCAGGAAGTGGACTATGGCTACACCTTC
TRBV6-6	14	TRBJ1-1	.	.	CASSYRGQNTEAFF	TGTGCCAGCAGTTACCGGGGGCAGAACACTGAAGCTTTCTTT
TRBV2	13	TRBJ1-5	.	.	CASMGQMNQPQHF	TGTGCCAGCATGGGGCAGATGAATCAGCCCCAGCATTTT
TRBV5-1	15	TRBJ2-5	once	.	CASSLAFRVMETQYF	TGCGCCAGCAGCTTGGCCTTCAGGGTGATGGAGACCCAGTACTTC
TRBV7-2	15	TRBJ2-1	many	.	CASSPRPEVYNEQFF	TGTGCCAGCAGCCCCAGACCGGAGGTATACAATGAGCAGTTCTTC
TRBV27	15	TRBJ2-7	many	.	CASSLSRVGHYEQYF	TGTGCCAGCAGTTTAAGCAGGGTAGGTCACTACGAGCAGTACTTC
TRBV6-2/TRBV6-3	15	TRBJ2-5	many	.	CASSYVGIQQETQYF	TGTGCCAGCAGTTACGTTGGGATTCAGCAAGAGACCCAGTACTTC
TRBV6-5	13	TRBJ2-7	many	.	CASSSQGSYEQYF	TGTGCCAGCAGTTCCCAAGGGAGCTACGAGCAGTACTTC
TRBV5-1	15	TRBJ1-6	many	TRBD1	CASSFGQGVNSPLHF	TGCGCCAGCAGCTTCGGACAGGGCGTCAATTCACCCCTCCACTTT
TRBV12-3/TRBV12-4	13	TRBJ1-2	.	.	CASNLRGIYGDTF	TGTGCCAGCAATTTAAGAGGGATTTATGGCGACACCTTC
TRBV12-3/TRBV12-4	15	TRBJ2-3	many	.	CATQRAAPSTDTQYF	TGTGCCACCCAGCGGGCGGCACCTAGCACAGATACGCAGTATTTT
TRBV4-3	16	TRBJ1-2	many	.	CASSQDRFRANYGYTF	TGCGCCAGCAGCCAAGATCGCTTCAGGGCTAACTATGGCTACACCTTC
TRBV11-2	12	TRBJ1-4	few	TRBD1	CASSAQGGKLFF	TGTGCCAGCAGCGCTCAGGGGGGAAAACTGTTTTTT
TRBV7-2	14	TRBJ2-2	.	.	CASTLDAPSGELFF	TGTGCCAGCACCCTGGACGCCCCGTCCGGGGAGCTGTTTTTT
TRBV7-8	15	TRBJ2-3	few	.	CASSRLGARTDTQYF	TGTGCCAGCAGCCGCTTGGGGGCGAGGACAGATACGCAGTATTTT
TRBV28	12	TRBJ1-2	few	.	CASSWGRDGYTF	TGTGCCAGCAGTTGGGGCAGGGATGGCTACACCTTC
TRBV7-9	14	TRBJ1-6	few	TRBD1	CASRQTGERSPLHF	TGTGCCAGCAGGCAAACAGGGGAGAGATCACCCCTCCACTTT
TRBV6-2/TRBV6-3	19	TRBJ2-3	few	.	CASSFRSYGHGPSTDTQYF	TGTGCCAGCAGTTTTAGATCGTACGGGCACGGACCTAGCACAGATACGCAGTATTTT
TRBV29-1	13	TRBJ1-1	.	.	CSVEHTGNTGAFF	TGCAGCGTTGAACACACAGGGAATACTGGAGCTTTCTTT
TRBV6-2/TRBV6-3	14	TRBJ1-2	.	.	CASRPRTVCYGYPF	TGTGCCAGCAGGCCACGGACAGTATGCTATGGCTACCCCTTC